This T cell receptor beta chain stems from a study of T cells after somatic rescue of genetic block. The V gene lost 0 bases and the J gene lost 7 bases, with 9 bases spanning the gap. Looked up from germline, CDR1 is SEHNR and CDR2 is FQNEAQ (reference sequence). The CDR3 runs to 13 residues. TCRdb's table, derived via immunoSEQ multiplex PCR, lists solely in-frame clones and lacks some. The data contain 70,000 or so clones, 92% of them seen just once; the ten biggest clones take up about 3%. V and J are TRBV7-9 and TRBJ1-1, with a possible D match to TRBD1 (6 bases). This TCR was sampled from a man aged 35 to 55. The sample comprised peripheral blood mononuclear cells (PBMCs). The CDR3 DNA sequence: TGTGCCAGCAGCTTAGCCGGACAGCTTGAAGCTTTCTTT. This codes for CASSLAGQLEAFF.